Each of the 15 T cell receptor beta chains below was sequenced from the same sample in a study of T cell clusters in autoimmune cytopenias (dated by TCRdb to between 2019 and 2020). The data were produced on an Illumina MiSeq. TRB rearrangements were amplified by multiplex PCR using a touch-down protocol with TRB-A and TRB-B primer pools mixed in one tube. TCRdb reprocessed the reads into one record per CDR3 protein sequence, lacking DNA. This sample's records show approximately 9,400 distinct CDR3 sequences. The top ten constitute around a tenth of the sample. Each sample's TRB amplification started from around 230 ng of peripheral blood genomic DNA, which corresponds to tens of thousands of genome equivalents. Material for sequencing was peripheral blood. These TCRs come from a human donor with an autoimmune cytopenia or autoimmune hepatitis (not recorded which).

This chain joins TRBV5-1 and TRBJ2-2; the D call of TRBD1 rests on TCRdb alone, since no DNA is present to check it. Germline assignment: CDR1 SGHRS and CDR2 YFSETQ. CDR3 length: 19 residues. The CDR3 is CASSNVSMTGQWDTGELFF.

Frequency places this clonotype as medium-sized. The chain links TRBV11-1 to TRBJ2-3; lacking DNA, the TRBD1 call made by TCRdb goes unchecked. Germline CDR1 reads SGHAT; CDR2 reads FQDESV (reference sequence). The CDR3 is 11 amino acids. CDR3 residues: CASSFGTTQYF.

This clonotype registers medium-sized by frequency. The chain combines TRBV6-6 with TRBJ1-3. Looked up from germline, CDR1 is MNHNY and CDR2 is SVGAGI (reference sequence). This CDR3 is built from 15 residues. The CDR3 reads CASSPLDGSGNTIYF.

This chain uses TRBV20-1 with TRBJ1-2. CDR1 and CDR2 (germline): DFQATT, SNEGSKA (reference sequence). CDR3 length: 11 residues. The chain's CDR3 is CSARDPYGYTF.

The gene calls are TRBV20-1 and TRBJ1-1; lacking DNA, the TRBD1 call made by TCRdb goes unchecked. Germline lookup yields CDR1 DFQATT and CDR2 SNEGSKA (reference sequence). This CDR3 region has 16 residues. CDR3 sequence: CSARVSGGMRNTEAFF.

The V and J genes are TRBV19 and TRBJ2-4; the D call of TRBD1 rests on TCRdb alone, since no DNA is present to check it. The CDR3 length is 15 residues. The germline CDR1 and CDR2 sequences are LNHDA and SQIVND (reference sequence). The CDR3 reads CASSPLTGPLNIQYF.

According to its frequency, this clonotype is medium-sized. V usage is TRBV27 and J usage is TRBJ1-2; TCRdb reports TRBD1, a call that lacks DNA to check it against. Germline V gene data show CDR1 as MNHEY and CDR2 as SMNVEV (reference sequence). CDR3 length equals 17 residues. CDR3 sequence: CASSDGTGKGTNYGYTF.

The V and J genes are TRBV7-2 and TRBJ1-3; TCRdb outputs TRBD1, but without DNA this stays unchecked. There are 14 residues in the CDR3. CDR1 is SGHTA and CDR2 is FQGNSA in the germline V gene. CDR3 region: CASSHGQGGNTIYF.

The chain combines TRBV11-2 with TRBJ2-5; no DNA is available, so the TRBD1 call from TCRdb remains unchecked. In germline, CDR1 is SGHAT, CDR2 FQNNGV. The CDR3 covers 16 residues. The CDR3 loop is CASSFVSQGSQETQYF. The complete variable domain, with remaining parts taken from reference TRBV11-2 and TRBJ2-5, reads EAGVAQSPRYKIIEKRQSVAFWCNPISGHATLYWYQQILGQGPKLLIQFQNNGVVDDSQLPKDRFSAERLKGVDSTLKIQPAKLEDSAVYLCASSFVSQGSQETQYFGPGTRLLVL.

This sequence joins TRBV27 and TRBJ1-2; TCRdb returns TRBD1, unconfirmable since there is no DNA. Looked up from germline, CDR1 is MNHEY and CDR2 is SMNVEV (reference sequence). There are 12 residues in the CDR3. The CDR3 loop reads CASSSGGSGYTF.

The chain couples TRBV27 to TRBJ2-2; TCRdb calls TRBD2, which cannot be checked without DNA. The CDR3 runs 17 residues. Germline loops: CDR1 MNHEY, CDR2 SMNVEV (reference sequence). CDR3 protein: CASTREGLAGDTGELFF.

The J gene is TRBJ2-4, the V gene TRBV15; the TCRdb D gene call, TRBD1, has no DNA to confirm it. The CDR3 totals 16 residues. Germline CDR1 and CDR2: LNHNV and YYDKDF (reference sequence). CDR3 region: CATSRGTLLAKNIQYF.

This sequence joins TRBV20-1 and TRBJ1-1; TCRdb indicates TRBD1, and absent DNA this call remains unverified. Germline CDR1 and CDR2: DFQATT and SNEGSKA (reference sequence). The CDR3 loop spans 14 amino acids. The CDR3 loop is CSARGQLMNTEAFF.

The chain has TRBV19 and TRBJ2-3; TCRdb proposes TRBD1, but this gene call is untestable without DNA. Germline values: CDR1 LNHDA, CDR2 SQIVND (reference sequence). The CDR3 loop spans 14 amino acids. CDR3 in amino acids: CASSWDNRTDTQYF.

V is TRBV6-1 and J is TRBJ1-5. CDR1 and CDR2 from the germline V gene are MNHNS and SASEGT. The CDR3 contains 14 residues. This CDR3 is CASSDTSSNQPQHF.